The rows below give T cell receptor beta chains drawn from one sample of a study of shared clonotypes between healthy human individuals. Some clones are missing from TCRdb's copy, which holds only in-frame ones; the method was immunoSEQ multiplex PCR. The table lists about 2.4 million clones, 93% of them singletons. The sample consisted of naive CD4+ T cells from PBMCs. These TCRs come from a young man in good health. Some clones in this sample may be carry-over from other donors' samples. Each CDR3 is given with its conserved first and last residue. Each record gives: J gene, D gene, V gene, clone size, CDR3 DNA, CDR3 protein. D genes are given only for firm matches. Size values are once, few and many counts, or a class for expanded clones, and some rows have none.

J: TRBJ1-2; D: TRBD1; V: TRBV15; size: -; DNA: TGTGCCACCAGCAGTCAACAGGGGATGAGTAGAGGCTACACCTTC; CDR3: CATSSQQGMSRGYTF
J: TRBJ1-1; D: -; V: TRBV18; size: -; DNA: TGTGCCAGCTCACCAGGTCAAGAGGGGACGACTGAAGCTTTCTTT; CDR3: CASSPGQEGTTEAFF
J: TRBJ1-2; D: TRBD1; V: TRBV6-6; size: -; DNA: TGTGCCAGCAGTTCGGACAGGGTTAACTATGGCTACACCTTC; CDR3: CASSSDRVNYGYTF
J: TRBJ2-3; D: -; V: TRBV19; size: -; DNA: TGTGCCAGTAGATCGAGCAGCACAGATACGCAGTATTTT; CDR3: CASRSSSTDTQYF
J: TRBJ2-3; D: -; V: TRBV5-6; size: -; DNA: TGTGCCAGCAGCTTGGTTGAGGTTCATACGCAGTATTTT; CDR3: CASSLVEVHTQYF
J: TRBJ1-6; D: -; V: TRBV27; size: -; DNA: TGTGCCAGCAGCGCCCGTGCGGGGGCCCCTAATTCACCCCTCCACTTT; CDR3: CASSARAGAPNSPLHF
J: TRBJ2-1; D: TRBD2; V: TRBV13; size: -; DNA: TGTGCCAGCAGCTTGAGACTAGCGGGTTACAATGAGCAGTTCTTC; CDR3: CASSLRLAGYNEQFF
J: TRBJ2-1; D: TRBD2; V: TRBV7-3; size: -; DNA: TGTGCCAGCAGCCCCCTGGCGGGAGGGCCGTCCCATGAGCAGTTCTTC; CDR3: CASSPLAGGPSHEQFF
J: TRBJ2-1; D: -; V: TRBV7-3; size: -; DNA: TGTGCCAGCAGCTTAGGCGTGATGGGGGCTGAGCAGTTCTTC; CDR3: CASSLGVMGAEQFF
J: TRBJ1-1; D: TRBD1; V: TRBV5-1; size: -; DNA: TGCGCCAGCAGCTTTCCCGGAGGGGGCCAGAACACTGAAGCTTTCTTT; CDR3: CASSFPGGGQNTEAFF
J: TRBJ2-7; D: -; V: TRBV25-1; size: -; DNA: TGTGCCAGCAGTGAATTTAGCGCTAAACAGGGAAACCCCTACGAGCAGTACTTC; CDR3: CASSEFSAKQGNPYEQYF
J: TRBJ1-2; D: TRBD1; V: TRBV29-1; size: -; DNA: TGCAGCGTCGGACAGGGATTCTATGGCTACACCTTC; CDR3: CSVGQGFYGYTF
J: TRBJ2-7; D: -; V: TRBV2; size: -; DNA: TGTGCCAGCAGCGCGCACAGGGCTTTGGCCTACGAGCAGTACTTC; CDR3: CASSAHRALAYEQYF
J: TRBJ2-5; D: TRBD1; V: TRBV19; size: -; DNA: TGTGCCAGTAGTAAAGGGACAGGGGTATCAGAGACCCAGTACTTC; CDR3: CASSKGTGVSETQYF
J: TRBJ2-7; D: -; V: TRBV9; size: -; DNA: TGTGCCAGCAGCGGAGGACACGGGCCCTACGAGCAGTACTTC; CDR3: CASSGGHGPYEQYF
J: TRBJ1-4; D: -; V: TRBV10-3; size: -; DNA: TGTGCCACCCAACAGGGAGTCTATGAAAAACTGTTTTTT; CDR3: CATQQGVYEKLFF
J: TRBJ1-2; D: -; V: TRBV14; size: -; DNA: TGTGCCAGCAGCCAAGATGTGAGCAGGACTCATCCTCCCCTATATGGCTACACCTTC; CDR3: CASSQDVSRTHPPLYGYTF
J: TRBJ2-7; D: -; V: TRBV5-1; size: -; DNA: TGCGCCTCCTCTTCGGGCAGCTCCTACGAGCAGTACTTC; CDR3: CASSSGSSYEQYF
J: TRBJ1-5; D: -; V: TRBV25-1; size: -; DNA: TGTGCCAGCACCGACAATTCTAATCAGCCCCAGCATTTT; CDR3: CASTDNSNQPQHF
J: TRBJ1-3; D: -; V: TRBV5-4; size: -; DNA: TGTGCCAGCAGCATTACAGGGTACTCTGGAAACACCATATATTTT; CDR3: CASSITGYSGNTIYF
J: TRBJ1-5; D: TRBD1; V: TRBV7-3; size: once; DNA: TGTGCCAGCAGCTTAATAGGGCGAGACAGGGGGCTCGATCAGCCCCAGCATTTT; CDR3: CASSLIGRDRGLDQPQHF
J: TRBJ1-2; D: -; V: TRBV27; size: -; DNA: TGTGCCAGCAGTCCTTATCCAGGAGCTGGGTATGGCTACACCTTC; CDR3: CASSPYPGAGYGYTF
J: TRBJ1-4; D: TRBD1; V: TRBV6-5; size: -; DNA: TGTGCCAGCAACGGCCGAGGGGGCACGGATGAAAAACTGTTTTTT; CDR3: CASNGRGGTDEKLFF
J: TRBJ1-5; D: -; V: TRBV6-6; size: -; DNA: TGTGCCAGCAGTTACTCTCAGGGATCGGGTGATCAGCCCCAGCATTTT; CDR3: CASSYSQGSGDQPQHF
J: TRBJ1-2; D: -; V: TRBV27; size: -; DNA: TGTGCCAGCAGTTCTCCTTACATTGTTGGCTACACCTTC; CDR3: CASSSPYIVGYTF
J: TRBJ1-2; D: -; V: TRBV28; size: -; DNA: TGTGCCAGCAGTCCTCTCAACCCCCCCACATGGGGGTATGGCTACACCTTC; CDR3: CASSPLNPPTWGYGYTF
J: TRBJ2-7; D: TRBD2; V: TRBV19; size: -; DNA: TGTGCCAGTAGTGCCTGGACTAGCGGGAGGGAGGACGAGCAGTACTTC; CDR3: CASSAWTSGREDEQYF
J: TRBJ1-5; D: -; V: TRBV6-5; size: -; DNA: TGTGCCAGCAGTTCCGGGACACCTTATAGCAATCAGCCCCAGCATTTT; CDR3: CASSSGTPYSNQPQHF
J: TRBJ2-6; D: -; V: TRBV28; size: -; DNA: TGTGCCAGCACCATCTCTGGGGCCAACGTCCTGACTTTC; CDR3: CASTISGANVLTF
J: TRBJ1-2; D: TRBD1; V: TRBV6-6; size: -; DNA: TGTGCCAGCAGTTACTCTTTCTGGGACAGGGACTATGGCTACACCTTC; CDR3: CASSYSFWDRDYGYTF
J: TRBJ2-7; D: TRBD1; V: TRBV7-9; size: -; DNA: TGTGCCAGCAGCCCCAGGGACAGGGGGAACTACGAGCAGTACTTC; CDR3: CASSPRDRGNYEQYF
J: TRBJ2-3; D: -; V: TRBV11-1; size: -; DNA: TGTGCCAGCAGCTTATGGGGGAGCGGGACAGATACGCAGTATTTT; CDR3: CASSLWGSGTDTQYF
J: TRBJ2-1; D: -; V: TRBV11-1; size: -; DNA: TGTGCCAGCAGGGATCGTCCAGGTTCCGTCTTCAATGAGCAGTTCTTC; CDR3: CASRDRPGSVFNEQFF
J: TRBJ1-1; D: TRBD1; V: TRBV7-2; size: -; DNA: TGTGCCAGCAGCTTACAGGGGGCTTCTTACACTGAAGCTTTCTTT; CDR3: CASSLQGASYTEAFF
J: TRBJ1-5; D: -; V: TRBV7-2; size: few; DNA: TGTGCCAGCAGCTTAGTCTCAGGATTCGATCAGCCCCAGCATTTT; CDR3: CASSLVSGFDQPQHF
J: TRBJ1-1; D: -; V: TRBV27; size: few; DNA: TGTGCCAGCAGTTTAGCAGGGTGGGTCACTGAAGCTTTCTTT; CDR3: CASSLAGWVTEAFF
J: TRBJ2-1; D: -; V: TRBV11-2; size: -; DNA: TGTGCCAGCAGCCGAAAAGAAGTGCGAGGGGTTGTCTACAATGAGCAGTTCTTC; CDR3: CASSRKEVRGVVYNEQFF
J: TRBJ2-3; D: -; V: TRBV6-5; size: -; DNA: TGTGCCAGCAGAAGGTACACAGATACGCAGTATTTT; CDR3: CASRRYTDTQYF
J: TRBJ2-7; D: -; V: TRBV6-5; size: -; DNA: TGTGCCAGCAGTTATTCCCAGGGGGGTTATGTCGAGCAGTACTTC; CDR3: CASSYSQGGYVEQYF
J: TRBJ1-3; D: -; V: TRBV6-1; size: -; DNA: TGTGCCAGCAGTGAAGCCGCCAGGGCCCTCCGCTCTGGAAACACCATATATTTT; CDR3: CASSEAARALRSGNTIYF
J: TRBJ2-4; D: -; V: TRBV27; size: once; DNA: TGTGCCAGCAGAGACAGGCCTCTAGCCAAAAACATTCAGTACTTC; CDR3: CASRDRPLAKNIQYF
J: TRBJ1-1; D: -; V: TRBV28; size: -; DNA: TGTGCCAGCAGCCCGAACGGACAGTTTAACACTGAAGCTTTCTTT; CDR3: CASSPNGQFNTEAFF
J: TRBJ1-5; D: -; V: TRBV28; size: once; DNA: TGTGCCAGCAGGACTCCAGGGATTAGCAATCAGCCCCAGCATTTT; CDR3: CASRTPGISNQPQHF
J: TRBJ2-2; D: TRBD1; V: TRBV6-5; size: -; DNA: TGTGCCAGCAGTGGACAGGGGGCCGGGGAGCTGTTTTTT; CDR3: CASSGQGAGELFF
J: TRBJ2-7; D: -; V: TRBV6-5; size: -; DNA: TGTGCCAGCAGTTACGCCCCGGGTGACGGGGGCGAGCAGTACTTC; CDR3: CASSYAPGDGGEQYF
J: TRBJ2-2; D: -; V: TRBV7-6; size: -; DNA: TGTGCCAGCAGCTTAGATGGCGGGACACTGAACACCGGGGAGCTGTTTTTT; CDR3: CASSLDGGTLNTGELFF
J: TRBJ2-7; D: -; V: TRBV6-5; size: -; DNA: TGTGCCAGCAGTTCAGGGGCGCCCTACGAGCAGTACTTC; CDR3: CASSSGAPYEQYF